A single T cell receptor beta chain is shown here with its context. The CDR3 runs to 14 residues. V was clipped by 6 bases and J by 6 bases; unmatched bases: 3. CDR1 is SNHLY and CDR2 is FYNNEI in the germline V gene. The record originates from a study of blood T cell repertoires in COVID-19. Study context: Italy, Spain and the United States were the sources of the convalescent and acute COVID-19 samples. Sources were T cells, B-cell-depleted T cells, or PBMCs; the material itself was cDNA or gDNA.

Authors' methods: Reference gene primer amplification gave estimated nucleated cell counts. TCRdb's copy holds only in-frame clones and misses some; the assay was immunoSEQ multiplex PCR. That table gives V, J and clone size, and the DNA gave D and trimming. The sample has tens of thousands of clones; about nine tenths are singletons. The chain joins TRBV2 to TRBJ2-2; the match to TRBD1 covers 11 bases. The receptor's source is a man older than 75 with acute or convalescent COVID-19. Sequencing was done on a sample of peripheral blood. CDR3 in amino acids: CASRLGQGAGELFF. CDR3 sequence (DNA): TGTGCCAGCAGGTTGGGACAGGGGGCCGGGGAGCTGTTTTTT.